Listed below are T cell receptor beta chains from one sample, sequenced in a study of early T cells in non-severe SARS-CoV-2 infection. TCRdb re-analysed the 5' RACE reads in MiXCR, keeping a single row per CDR3 protein. In the table there are 99,000 or so distinct CDR3 sequences, roughly 15% of which are singletons. The sample taken for sequencing was whole blood. These receptors originate from an adult who was a healthcare worker with PCR-confirmed SARS-CoV-2 infection or an uninfected control (not recorded which). Each CDR3 is given with its conserved first and last residue. The D gene is left open where the match is weak. The size field is filled for only some rows; it gives once, few, many or a size class.

clone_size	v_call	j_call	d_call	cdr3_nt	cdr3_aa
few	TRBV12-3/TRBV12-4	TRBJ2-3	-	TGTGCCAGCAGTTTAGCGGATGGGGGAGATACGCAGTATTTT	CASSLADGGDTQYF
-	TRBV5-1	TRBJ2-5	TRBD1	TGCGCCAGCAGCAACTCGACAGGGTTGGAGACCCAGTACTTC	CASSNSTGLETQYF
-	TRBV20-1	TRBJ2-7	-	TGCAGTGCTGAAACTGCCGCGGGGCACGAGCAGTACTTC	CSAETAAGHEQYF
-	TRBV3-1	TRBJ2-7	TRBD2	TGTGCCAGCAGCCTAACTAGCGGGAGCTCCTACGAGCAGTACTTC	CASSLTSGSSYEQYF
-	TRBV28	TRBJ2-7	TRBD2	TGTGCCAGCACCGGGACTAGTTACTACGAGCAGTACTTC	CASTGTSYYEQYF
-	TRBV11-2	TRBJ2-3	TRBD2	TGTGCCAGCAGCTTGGCCTCCGGGACTAGCGGGGGGTTTCTTGATACGCAGTATTTT	CASSLASGTSGGFLDTQYF
-	TRBV20-1	TRBJ2-3	TRBD2	TGCAGTGCTAAATATAGCGGGGGGAACACAGATACGCAGTATTTT	CSAKYSGGNTDTQYF
few	TRBV10-3	TRBJ2-2	-	TGTGCCATCAGCCGCCTTACAGGCGCGGAGCTGTTTTTT	CAISRLTGAELFF
-	TRBV28	TRBJ2-7	-	TGTGCCAGCAGAACACCTATAATGGGGCTAGGCTACGAGCAGTACTTC	CASRTPIMGLGYEQYF
-	TRBV6-2/TRBV6-3	TRBJ2-5	-	TGTGCCAGCAGCCGGACTTCTGAGACCCAGTACTTC	CASSRTSETQYF
few	TRBV7-9	TRBJ1-1	-	TGTGCCAGCAGCTTAGTTGTCAGCACTGAAGCTTTCTTT	CASSLVVSTEAFF
-	TRBV7-9	TRBJ2-2	-	TGTGCCAGCAGCTTAGTGAGCGGGAACACCGGGGAGCTGTTTTTT	CASSLVSGNTGELFF
few	TRBV6-5	TRBJ2-6	-	TGTGCCAGCAGTTACCCAGGGGCTGGGGCCAACGTCCTGACTTTC	CASSYPGAGANVLTF
-	TRBV11-2	TRBJ2-3	TRBD2	TGTGCCAGCAGCTCCCAGCGGGAGAGGTTTGCGGATACGCAGTATTTT	CASSSQRERFADTQYF
-	TRBV30	TRBJ1-5	-	TGTGCCTGGAGTTTGGGGGACAATCAGCCCCAGCATTTT	CAWSLGDNQPQHF
few	TRBV11-2	TRBJ2-5	-	TGTGCCAGCAGCTCACGCGAGGAAAACGCCCAAGAGACCCAGTACTTC	CASSSREENAQETQYF
few	TRBV7-2	TRBJ2-7	-	TGTGCCAGCAGCTTGGCCGGGCCCAGCTCCTACGAGCAGTACTTC	CASSLAGPSSYEQYF
-	TRBV3-1	TRBJ2-7	TRBD2	TGTGCCAGCAGCCCTAGCGGGGGGGCTCAAGAGCAGTACTTC	CASSPSGGAQEQYF
few	TRBV5-1	TRBJ1-1	-	TGCGCCAGCAGCTTGGGACAGGTGAACACTGAAGCTTTCTTT	CASSLGQVNTEAFF
few	TRBV11-2	TRBJ2-4	TRBD2	TGTGCCAGCAGCAATTTCGAGACTAGCGGGGGTAAAAACATTCAGTACTTC	CASSNFETSGGKNIQYF
few	TRBV12-5	TRBJ1-1	-	TGTGCTAGTGGTTTGGACCGACAGAACACTGAAGCTTTCTTT	CASGLDRQNTEAFF
few	TRBV7-2	TRBJ2-1	-	TGTGCCAGCAGCTTAGGATTTAAACGCTCCTACAATGAGCAGTTCTTC	CASSLGFKRSYNEQFF
-	TRBV13	TRBJ2-1	TRBD1	TGTGCCAGCAGCTTTGACAGGGCGGTAAATGAGCAGTTCTTC	CASSFDRAVNEQFF
-	TRBV6-5	TRBJ1-6	-	TGTGCCAGCAGTTACGCATCAGGTTATAATTCACCCCTCCACTTT	CASSYASGYNSPLHF
few	TRBV29-1	TRBJ2-3	-	TGCAGCGTCGTAAGACCAGGGCTAGCGGATACGCAGTATTTT	CSVVRPGLADTQYF
many	TRBV3-1	TRBJ1-1	-	TGTGCCAGCAGCCAATTCGTAGGGGGGCACACTGAAGCTTTCTTT	CASSQFVGGHTEAFF
-	TRBV12-3/TRBV12-4	TRBJ2-2	-	TGTGCCAGCAGTTTTTGGGGGAACACCGGGGAGCTGTTTTTT	CASSFWGNTGELFF
few	TRBV12-3/TRBV12-4	TRBJ1-1	-	TGTGCCAGCAGTTTAGTCGATTCATCTGAAGCTTTCTTT	CASSLVDSSEAFF
-	TRBV6-1	TRBJ1-2	-	TGTGCCAGCAGTGAGGTTCGCTCATCTAACTATGGCTACACCTTC	CASSEVRSSNYGYTF
-	TRBV5-1	TRBJ2-3	TRBD2	TGCGCCAGCAGCTTGGGACTAGCGGGCAGAGATACGCAGTATTTT	CASSLGLAGRDTQYF
-	TRBV12-3/TRBV12-4	TRBJ2-7	-	TGTGCCAGCAGTTTGGGCAGACGCTACGAGCAGTACTTC	CASSLGRRYEQYF
-	TRBV14	TRBJ2-1	TRBD1	TGTGCCAGCAGTCAAGCCCTGACAGGGGGAAATGAGCAGTTCTTC	CASSQALTGGNEQFF
-	TRBV5-1	TRBJ2-6	TRBD1	TGCGCCAGCAGAGCCTCAGGGGGCAACTCTGGGGCCAACGTCCTGACTTTC	CASRASGGNSGANVLTF
few	TRBV29-1	TRBJ2-1	TRBD2	TGCAGCGTTGCGAAGCTAGCGGGAGAGCAGTTCTTC	CSVAKLAGEQFF
few	TRBV27	TRBJ2-1	-	TGTGCCACCCGTGGGTGGAATGAGCAGTTCTTC	CATRGWNEQFF
-	TRBV2	TRBJ2-1	TRBD2	TGTGCCAGCCAAGTGGGGACTAGCGGGTATTACAATGAGCAGTTCTTC	CASQVGTSGYYNEQFF
few	TRBV5-1	TRBJ1-1	TRBD1	TGCGCCAGCAGCTTGGGTGGACAGGGGGCGAACACTGAAGCTTTCTTT	CASSLGGQGANTEAFF
-	TRBV5-1	TRBJ2-5	-	TGCGCCAGCAGCTTGGAGGGCAGGAAAGAGACCCAGTACTTC	CASSLEGRKETQYF
medium-sized	TRBV29-1	TRBJ2-4	-	TGCAGCGTTGAAAGCGGGAAAAACATTCAGTACTTC	CSVESGKNIQYF
many	TRBV5-1	TRBJ1-1	-	TGCGCCAGCAGCTTGGTCTGGGGCGCGAACACTGAAGCTTTCTTT	CASSLVWGANTEAFF
few	TRBV5-4	TRBJ1-4	-	TGTGCCAGCAGCAAATTGACTGAGGAAAAACTGTTTTTT	CASSKLTEEKLFF
few	TRBV12-3/TRBV12-4	TRBJ1-4	-	TGTGCCAGCGCGGGGGTAGCTAATGAAAAACTGTTTTTT	CASAGVANEKLFF
-	TRBV6-1	TRBJ1-1	-	TGTGCCAGCAGTGAGTCAGGGGCGCGAGCTTTCTTT	CASSESGARAFF
few	TRBV30	TRBJ2-1	-	TGTGCCTGGAGTCTAGGTAATGAGCAGTTCTTC	CAWSLGNEQFF
-	TRBV9	TRBJ1-2	-	TGTGCCAGCAGATATTCGGGAGGCTACACCTTC	CASRYSGGYTF
-	TRBV27	TRBJ1-2	TRBD1	TGTGCCAGCAGGGGGCAGGGGGGAAACTATGGCTACACCTTC	CASRGQGGNYGYTF
-	TRBV7-6	TRBJ2-7	TRBD2	TGTGCCAGCAGCCCTCTAGCGGGAGTCGCCTACGAGCAGTACTTC	CASSPLAGVAYEQYF
-	TRBV6-1	TRBJ2-1	-	TGTGCCAGCAGTGAAGCGGGGGGGCCCTACAATGAGCAGTTCTTC	CASSEAGGPYNEQFF
-	TRBV10-3	TRBJ2-1	TRBD2	TGTGCCATCAGTGAGGCGGGGGGACGGGATGAGCAGTTCTTC	CAISEAGGRDEQFF
-	TRBV19	TRBJ1-2	TRBD1	TGTGCCAGTAGCCGCGCCGGGACAGGGGACACTCATGGCTACACCTTC	CASSRAGTGDTHGYTF
-	TRBV6-2/TRBV6-3	TRBJ1-5	-	TGTGCCAGCAGTGATCGACAGATAAATCAGCCCCAGCATTTT	CASSDRQINQPQHF
few	TRBV28	TRBJ2-1	-	TGTGCCAGCAGTTTGCCAGGGGCGAGAGGACGAACCTACAATGAGCAGTTCTTC	CASSLPGARGRTYNEQFF
-	TRBV27	TRBJ2-1	-	TGTGCCAGCAGATTTGGGGGGAGCTACAATGAGCAGTTCTTC	CASRFGGSYNEQFF